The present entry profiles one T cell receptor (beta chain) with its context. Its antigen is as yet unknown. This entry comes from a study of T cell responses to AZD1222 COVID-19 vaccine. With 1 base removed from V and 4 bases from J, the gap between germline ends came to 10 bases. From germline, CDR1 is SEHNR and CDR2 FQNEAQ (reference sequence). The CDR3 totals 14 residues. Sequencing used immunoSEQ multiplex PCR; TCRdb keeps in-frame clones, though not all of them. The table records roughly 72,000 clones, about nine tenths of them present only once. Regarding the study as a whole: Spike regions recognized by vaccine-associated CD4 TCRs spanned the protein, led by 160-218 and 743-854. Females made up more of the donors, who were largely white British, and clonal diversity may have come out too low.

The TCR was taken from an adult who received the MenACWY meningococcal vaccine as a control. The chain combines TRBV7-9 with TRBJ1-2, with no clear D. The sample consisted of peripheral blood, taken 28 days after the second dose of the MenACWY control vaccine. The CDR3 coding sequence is TGTGCCAGCAGCTTAGAAAAGATTATCTATGGCTACACCTTC. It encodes CASSLEKIIYGYTF.